This T cell receptor (beta chain) was recovered during a study of cytomegalovirus exposure and HLA in healthy donors. Study background: Earlier, about 179 million T cells were analyzed, and around 100 million unique TCR beta sequences were found among them.

The CDR3 extends over 15 amino acids. V lost 7 bases and J 1 base, leaving 16 bases between the germline ends. Germline V gene data show CDR1 as LNHDA and CDR2 as SQIVND (reference sequence). A remark on this clone: What it binds is not known.

Broader study findings: An observed cluster of highly shared sequence variants was recorded as a likely sequencing artifact. High specificity and sensitivity for cytomegalovirus status were reported for the classifier. The number of N-insertions in an Asian-associated ancestry cluster was reportedly below the roughly 660-donor mean in a later analysis.

PCR amplification relied on 60 Vbeta primers (plus 13 Jbeta primers). Sequenced by immunoSEQ multiplex PCR; TCRdb stores in-frame clones only, minus some. The table lists hundreds of thousands of clones, approximately 82% of them singletons, with 0.5% to 0.7% in the top ten. The V and J genes are TRBV19 and TRBJ1-1; D gene uncertain. Sequenced material: PBMCs. This receptor was obtained from a woman aged 40-49 years in good health and CMV-seronegative. CDR3 residues: CASTQAPWRNTEAFF. The CDR3 DNA reads as TGTGCCAGTACCCAAGCGCCTTGGAGGAACACTGAAGCTTTCTTT.